This T cell receptor beta chain was sequenced during a study of cytomegalovirus exposure and HLA in healthy donors. The length of the CDR3 is 13 residues. V shed 11 bases and J shed 0 bases, with 13 bases lying between them. From germline, CDR1 is WNHNN and CDR2 SYGVQD (reference sequence). Findings and limits, study-wide: TCR beta chains numbering under 200 were designated cytomegalovirus-associated. Within the data, a cluster of highly shared sequence variants was likely a sequencing artifact. By HLA locus, TCR association rates varied in a later analysis, with DRB1 showing the most and HLA-C the fewest.

In the PCR, 60 Vbeta and 13 Jbeta primers were used. Here immunoSEQ multiplex PCR was the method, and the copy in TCRdb shows in-frame clones only, minus some. The sample records some 69,000 clones, roughly 65% being singletons. Note on this clone: The target antigen is unknown.

The V and J genes are TRBV10-1 and TRBJ1-2; no definite D call. The clonotype comes from a male donor in good health and CMV-seropositive. Input material: PBMCs. The CDR3 sequence: CAGRHQPNYGYTF. The CDR3 DNA reads TGCGCCGGCCGACACCAGCCTAACTATGGCTACACCTTC.